This TCR beta chain is drawn from a study of cytomegalovirus exposure and HLA in healthy donors. Overall study: An analysis done earlier identified 95 million to 140 million unique TCR beta sequences from approximately 180 million T cells. Study-wide points: TCR beta V segments were, for the most part, productive about 87% or about 30% of the time in an earlier analysis. Later analysis identified a missense DCLRE1C variant that was linked to TCR beta V- and J-gene trimming. In vitro testing confirmed a few CMV-associated chains as specific for CMV antigens.

This clone occurred once. Its antigen is as yet unknown. The CDR3 covers 15 residues. Germline lookup yields CDR1 MDHEN and CDR2 SYDVKM. Unmatched junction bases numbered 12, after V lost 8 bases and J lost 4 bases. PCR amplification relied on 60 Vbeta primers (plus 13 Jbeta primers). The protocol was immunoSEQ multiplex PCR, while the TCRdb copy is restricted to in-frame clones and leaves out a portion. The sample lists over 150,000 clones; about 72% were seen once. The sequenced sample was PBMCs. The clonotype comes from a man younger than 45 in good health and CMV-seropositive. The V gene is TRBV28, the J gene TRBJ1-2; 8 nucleotides match TRBD1. In DNA form, the CDR3 reads TGTGCCAGCCAGCTGTGGGCAGGGGGCTCCTATGGCTACACCTTC. The encoded protein is CASQLWAGGSYGYTF.